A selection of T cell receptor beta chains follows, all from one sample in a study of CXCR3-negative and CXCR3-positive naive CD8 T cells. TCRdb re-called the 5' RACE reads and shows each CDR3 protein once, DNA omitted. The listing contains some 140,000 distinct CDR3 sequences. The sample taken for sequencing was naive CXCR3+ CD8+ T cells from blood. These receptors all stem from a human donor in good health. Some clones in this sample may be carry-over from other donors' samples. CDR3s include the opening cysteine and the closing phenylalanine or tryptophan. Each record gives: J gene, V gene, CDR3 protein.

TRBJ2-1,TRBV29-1,CSVDSFWTSGSRDEQFF
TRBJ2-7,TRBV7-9,CASSSGRAYEQYF
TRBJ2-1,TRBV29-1,CSGEAGVSYNEQFF
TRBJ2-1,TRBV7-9,CASSPGGGPSYNEQFF
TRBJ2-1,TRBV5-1,CATHSGLADNEQFF
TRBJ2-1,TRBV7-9,CASSLAQALGMSSYEQFF
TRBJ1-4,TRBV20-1,CSARVRGNEKLFF
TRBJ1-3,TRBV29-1,CSILSSGNTIYF
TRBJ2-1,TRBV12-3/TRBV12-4,CASRGGHEPKQFF
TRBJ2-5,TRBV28,CASSFPKMAGQETQYF
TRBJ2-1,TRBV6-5,CASSYSGFGDEQFF
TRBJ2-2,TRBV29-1,CSAEAQGVNTGELFF
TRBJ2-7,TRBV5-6,CASSLAPGSSYEQYF
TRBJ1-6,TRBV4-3,CASALGRVGSPLHF
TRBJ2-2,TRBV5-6,CASSYLAGIYTGELFF
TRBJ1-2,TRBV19,CASSLRTGNYGYTF
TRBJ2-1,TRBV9,CASSVLTSATLSNEQFF
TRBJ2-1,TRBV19,CASSIGHRGINEQFF
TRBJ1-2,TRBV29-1,CSPLAGLYFQNGYTF
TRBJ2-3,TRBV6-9,CASSNRGLSTDTQYF
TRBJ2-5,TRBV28,CASRQPKGFGRGEETQYF
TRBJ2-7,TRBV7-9,CASSSDGTQGREQYF
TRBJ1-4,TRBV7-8,CASSLVSGGGNEKLFF
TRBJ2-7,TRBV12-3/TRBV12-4,CASSLAGSGGEQYF
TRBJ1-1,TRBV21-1,CASSRDRDDRAEAFF
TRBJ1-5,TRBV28,CASRGLDGSNQPQHF
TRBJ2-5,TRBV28,CASSKPLAAQEETQYF
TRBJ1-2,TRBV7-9,CASSLSLDNYGYTF
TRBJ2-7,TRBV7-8,CASSYSEGGVGEQYF
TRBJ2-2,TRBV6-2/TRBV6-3,CASSRGLAGATGELFF
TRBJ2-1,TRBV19,CASSINGLAFLIF
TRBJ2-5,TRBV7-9,CASSQQGREETQYF
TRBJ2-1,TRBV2,CASSEFNNEQFF
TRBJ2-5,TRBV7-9,CASSSVRRGDQETQYF
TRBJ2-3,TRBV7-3,CASSLSASSTDTQYF
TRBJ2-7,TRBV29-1,CSVEVGTGLSTYEQYF
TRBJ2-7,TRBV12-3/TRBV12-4,CASSLVENPYEQYF